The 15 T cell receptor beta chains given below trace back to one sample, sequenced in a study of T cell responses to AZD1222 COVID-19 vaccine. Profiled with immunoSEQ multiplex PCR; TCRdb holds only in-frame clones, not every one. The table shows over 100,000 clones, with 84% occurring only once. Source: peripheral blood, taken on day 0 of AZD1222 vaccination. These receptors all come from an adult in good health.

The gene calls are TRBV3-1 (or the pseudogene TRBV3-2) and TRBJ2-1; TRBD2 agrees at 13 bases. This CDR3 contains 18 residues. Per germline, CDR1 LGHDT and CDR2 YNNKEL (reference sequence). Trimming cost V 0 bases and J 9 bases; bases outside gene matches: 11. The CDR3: CASSQEYLGTSGVGEQFF. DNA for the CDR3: TGTGCCAGCAGCCAAGAATACCTTGGGACTAGCGGGGTTGGTGAGCAGTTCTTC.

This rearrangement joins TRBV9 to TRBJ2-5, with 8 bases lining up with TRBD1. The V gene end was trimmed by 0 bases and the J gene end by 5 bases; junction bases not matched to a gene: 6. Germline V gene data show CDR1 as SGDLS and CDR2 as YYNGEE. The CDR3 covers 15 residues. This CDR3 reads CASSVGGTGGETQYF. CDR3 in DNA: TGTGCCAGCAGCGTAGGAGGGACAGGCGGGGAGACCCAGTACTTC.

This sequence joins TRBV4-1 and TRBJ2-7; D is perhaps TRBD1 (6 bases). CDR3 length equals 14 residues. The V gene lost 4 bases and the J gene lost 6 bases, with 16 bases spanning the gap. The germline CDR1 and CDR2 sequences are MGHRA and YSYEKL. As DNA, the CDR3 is TGCGCCAGCAGCCCACGCAAACAGGGTAGCGAGCAGTACTTC. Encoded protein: CASSPRKQGSEQYF.

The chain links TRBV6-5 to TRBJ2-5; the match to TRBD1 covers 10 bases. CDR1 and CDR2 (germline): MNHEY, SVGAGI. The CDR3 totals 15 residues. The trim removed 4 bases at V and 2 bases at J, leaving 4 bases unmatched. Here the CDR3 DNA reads TGTGCCAGCAGTTGGGGACAGGGGAGACAAGAGACCCAGTACTTC. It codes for CASSWGQGRQETQYF.

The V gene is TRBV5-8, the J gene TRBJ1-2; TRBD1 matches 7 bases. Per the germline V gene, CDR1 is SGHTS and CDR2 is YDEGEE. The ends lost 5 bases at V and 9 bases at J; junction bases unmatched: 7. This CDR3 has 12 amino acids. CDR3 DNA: TGTGCCAGCAGTCTGACAGGGTACAGCTACACCTTC. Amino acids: CASSLTGYSYTF.

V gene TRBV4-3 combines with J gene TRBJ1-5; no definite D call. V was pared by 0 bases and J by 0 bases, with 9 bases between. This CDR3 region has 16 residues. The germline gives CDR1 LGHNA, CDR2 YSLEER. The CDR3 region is CASSQELQYSNQPQHF. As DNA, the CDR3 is TGCGCCAGCAGCCAAGAATTGCAATATAGCAATCAGCCCCAGCATTTT.

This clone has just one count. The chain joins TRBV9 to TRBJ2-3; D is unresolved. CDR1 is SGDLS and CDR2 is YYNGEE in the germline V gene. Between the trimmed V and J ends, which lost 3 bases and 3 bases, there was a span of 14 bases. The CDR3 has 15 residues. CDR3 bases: TGTGCCAGCAGCGCCTCGATTGTCACGACAGATACGCAGTATTTT. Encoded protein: CASSASIVTTDTQYF.

CDR3: CASRQGLIGQPQHF. The CDR3 DNA reads TGTGCCAGCAGGCAGGGGCTAATCGGTCAGCCCCAGCATTTT. This sequence joins TRBV5-8 and TRBJ1-5; D perhaps matches TRBD1 (6 bases). The CDR3 consists of 14 residues. CDR1 SGHTS and CDR2 YDEGEE come from the germline V gene. Trimming took off 5 bases at V and 6 bases at J, with 15 bases between the two ends.

CDR3 DNA: TGTGCCAGCACTGGACCCACGTTCGAGACTGAAGCTTTCTTT. It yields the protein CASTGPTFETEAFF. V and J are TRBV6-5 and TRBJ1-1; no clear D gene. Germline lookup yields CDR1 MNHEY and CDR2 SVGAGI. The ends were cut back, 7 bases at V and 5 bases at J, with 17 bases in the middle. CDR3 length: 14 amino acids.

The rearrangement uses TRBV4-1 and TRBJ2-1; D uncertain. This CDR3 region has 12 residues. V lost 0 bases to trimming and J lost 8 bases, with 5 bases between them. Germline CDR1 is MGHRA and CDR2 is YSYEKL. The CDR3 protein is CASSQEGYEQFF. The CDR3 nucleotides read TGCGCCAGCAGCCAAGAAGGTTATGAGCAGTTCTTC.

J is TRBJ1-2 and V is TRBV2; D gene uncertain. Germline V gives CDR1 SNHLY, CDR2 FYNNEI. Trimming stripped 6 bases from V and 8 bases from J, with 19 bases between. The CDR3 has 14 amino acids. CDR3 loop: CASSGDTSISGYTF. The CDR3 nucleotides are TGTGCCAGCAGCGGCGATACTTCGATCTCGGGCTACACCTTC.

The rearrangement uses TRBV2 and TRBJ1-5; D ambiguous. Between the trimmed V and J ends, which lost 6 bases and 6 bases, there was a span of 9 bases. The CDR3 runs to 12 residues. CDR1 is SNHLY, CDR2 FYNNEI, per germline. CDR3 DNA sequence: TGTGCCAGCAGGGAAAACAGTCAGCCCCAGCATTTT. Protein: CASRENSQPQHF.

The CDR3 bases are TGCAGCGTTCGCTCGAGGGGGATTCGAAATGAAAAACTGTTTTTT. This gives the protein CSVRSRGIRNEKLFF. The rearrangement links TRBV29-1 to TRBJ1-4; maybe TRBD1 (6 bases). Trimming removed 5 bases at V and 5 bases at J, with 18 bases between. Germline V gene sequence: CDR1 SQVTM, CDR2 ANQGSEA. The CDR3 loop spans 15 amino acids.

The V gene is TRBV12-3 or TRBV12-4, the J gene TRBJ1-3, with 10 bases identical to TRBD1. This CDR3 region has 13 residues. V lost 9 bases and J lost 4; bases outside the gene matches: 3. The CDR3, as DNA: TGTGCCAGTGGGACAGGGGACGGAAACACCATATATTTT. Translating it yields CASGTGDGNTIYF.

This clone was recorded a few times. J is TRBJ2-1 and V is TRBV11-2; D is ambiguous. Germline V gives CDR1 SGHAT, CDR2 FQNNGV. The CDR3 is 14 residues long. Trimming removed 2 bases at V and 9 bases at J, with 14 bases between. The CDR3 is CASSLTALAAEQFF. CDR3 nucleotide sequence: TGTGCCAGCAGCTTAACGGCCCTTGCAGCTGAGCAGTTCTTC. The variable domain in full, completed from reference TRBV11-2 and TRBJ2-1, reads EAGVAQSPRYKIIEKRQSVAFWCNPISGHATLYWYQQILGQGPKLLIQFQNNGVVDDSQLPKDRFSAERLKGVDSTLKIQPAKLEDSAVYLCASSLTALAAEQFFGPGTRLTVL.